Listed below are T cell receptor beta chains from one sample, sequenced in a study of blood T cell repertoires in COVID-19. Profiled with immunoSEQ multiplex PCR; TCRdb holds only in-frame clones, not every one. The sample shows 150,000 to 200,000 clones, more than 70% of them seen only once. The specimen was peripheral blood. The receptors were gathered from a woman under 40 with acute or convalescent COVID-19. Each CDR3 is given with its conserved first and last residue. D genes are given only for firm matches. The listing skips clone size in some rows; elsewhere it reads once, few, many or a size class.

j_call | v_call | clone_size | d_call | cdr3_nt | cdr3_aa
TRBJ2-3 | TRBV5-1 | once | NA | TGCGCCAGCAGCTTACATAGGACAGGCACAGATACGCAGTATTTT | CASSLHRTGTDTQYF
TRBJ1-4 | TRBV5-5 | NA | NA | TGTGCCAGCAGCTTGGTATACGGGGGTGCTGAAAAACTGTTTTTT | CASSLVYGGAEKLFF
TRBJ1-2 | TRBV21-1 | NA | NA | TGTGCCAGCAGCAAAGAGGAGTACGCTAACTATGGCTACACCTTC | CASSKEEYANYGYTF
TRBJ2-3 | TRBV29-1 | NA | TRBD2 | TGCAGCGTTCGGCGGACTAGATCAGGAGCAGATACGCAGTATTTT | CSVRRTRSGADTQYF
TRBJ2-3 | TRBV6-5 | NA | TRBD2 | TGTGCCAGCACGGGGGGGCCCCGGGGGACAGATACGCAGTATTTT | CASTGGPRGTDTQYF
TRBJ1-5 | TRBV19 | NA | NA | TGTGCCAGTATTCCCTCTTCGGGGAGGCAAGATCAGCCCCAGCATTTT | CASIPSSGRQDQPQHF
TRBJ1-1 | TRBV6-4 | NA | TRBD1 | TGTGCCAGCAGACTCCAGGGGGACACTGAAGCTTTCTTT | CASRLQGDTEAFF
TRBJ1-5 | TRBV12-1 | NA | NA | TGTGCCAGCAGCTTTGTTTTCTGGGAGACTCAGCCCCAGCATTTT | CASSFVFWETQPQHF
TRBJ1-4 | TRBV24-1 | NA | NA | TGTGCCACCAGTGACCGGGATGCAACTAATGAAAAACTGTTTTTT | CATSDRDATNEKLFF
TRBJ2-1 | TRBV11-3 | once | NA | TGTGCCAGCAGCTCCTATGATGAGCAGTTCTTC | CASSSYDEQFF